This T cell receptor beta chain was obtained from a study of T cell responses to AZD1222 COVID-19 vaccine. As for the study in general: Second-dose intervals of approximately 4 or approximately 12 weeks were pooled. Study-level points and caveats: Just a handful of AZD1222 recipients tested seropositive at baseline.

This CDR3 is built from 16 residues. Germline V gene data show CDR1 as LNHDA and CDR2 as SQIVND (reference sequence). Trimming took 4 bases from V and 4 from J; bases not matched to a gene: 8. Some clones are missing from TCRdb's copy, which holds only in-frame ones; the method was immunoSEQ multiplex PCR. In the table there are 25,000 to 35,000 clones, nearly 95% of which are singletons. Turning to this clone: Its specificity is unknown.

Source: peripheral blood, taken on day 0 of AZD1222 vaccination. This chain links TRBV19 with TRBJ2-1; TRBD1 matches 9 bases. This receptor was taken from an adult in good health. The CDR3 DNA reads as TGTGCCAGTAGTACCCGGGGACAGGGACGTTACAATGAGCAGTTCTTC. This encodes CASSTRGQGRYNEQFF.